The entry below describes one T cell receptor beta chain. Per the authors' pipeline: Reference gene primer amplification yielded estimated nucleated cell counts. Sequencing was performed with immunoSEQ multiplex PCR; in TCRdb, only in-frame clones are kept and a portion is missing. D and trimming come from the DNA, and the V and J calls and clone size come from that table. Of approximately 70,000 clones listed, 86% are singletons. These data come from a study of blood T cell repertoires in COVID-19. Background on the study: Acute and convalescent COVID-19 samples came from the United States, Italy and Spain. Nucleic acid was either cDNA or gDNA, and it came from T cells, B-cell-depleted T cells, or PBMCs.

The clonotype comes from a woman aged 55-69 years with acute or convalescent COVID-19. Sequencing used peripheral blood.

CDR3 sequence reads: CASSFPGRGAGELFF. The CDR3 nucleotides read TGTGCCAGCAGCTTCCCCGGGAGGGGTGCCGGGGAGCTGTTTTTT. The chain links TRBV7-8 to TRBJ2-2; 8 bases agree with TRBD2. The CDR3 extends over 15 amino acids. J was trimmed by 6 bases and V by 3 bases; bases with no gene match: 6. Germline values: CDR1 SGHVS, CDR2 FQNEAQ.